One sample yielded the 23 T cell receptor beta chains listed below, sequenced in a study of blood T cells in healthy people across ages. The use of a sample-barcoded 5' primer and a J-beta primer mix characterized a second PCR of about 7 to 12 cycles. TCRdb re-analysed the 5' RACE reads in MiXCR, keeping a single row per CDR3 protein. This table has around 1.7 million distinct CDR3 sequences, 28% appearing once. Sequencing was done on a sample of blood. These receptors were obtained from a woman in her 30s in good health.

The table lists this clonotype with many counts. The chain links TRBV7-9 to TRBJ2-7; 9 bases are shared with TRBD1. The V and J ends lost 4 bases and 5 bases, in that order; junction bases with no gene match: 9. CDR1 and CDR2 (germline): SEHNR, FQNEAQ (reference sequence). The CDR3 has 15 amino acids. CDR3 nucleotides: TGTGCCAGCAGCTACGCCGGGACAGGGTCCGACGAGCAGTACTTC. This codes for CASSYAGTGSDEQYF.

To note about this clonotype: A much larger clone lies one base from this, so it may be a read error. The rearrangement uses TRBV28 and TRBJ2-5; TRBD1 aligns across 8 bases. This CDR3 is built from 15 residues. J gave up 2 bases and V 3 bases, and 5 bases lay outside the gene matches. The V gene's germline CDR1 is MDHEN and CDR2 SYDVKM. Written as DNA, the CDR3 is TGTGCCAGCAGTTTGAGCGGACAGGGACAAGAGACCCAGTACTTC. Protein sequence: CASSLSGQGQETQYF.

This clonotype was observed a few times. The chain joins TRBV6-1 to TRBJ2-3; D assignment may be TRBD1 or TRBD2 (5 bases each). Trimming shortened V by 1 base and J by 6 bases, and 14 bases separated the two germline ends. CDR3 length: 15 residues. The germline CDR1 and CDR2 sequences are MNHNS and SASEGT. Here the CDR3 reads CASSEGGYEADTQYF. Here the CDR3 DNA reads TGTGCCAGCAGTGAAGGGGGGTATGAGGCCGATACGCAGTATTTT.

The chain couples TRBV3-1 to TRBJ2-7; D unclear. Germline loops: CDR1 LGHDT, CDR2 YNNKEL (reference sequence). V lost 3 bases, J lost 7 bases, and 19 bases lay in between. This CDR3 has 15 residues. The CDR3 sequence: CASSQSHSSYNEQYF. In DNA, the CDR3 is TGTGCCAGCAGCCAGTCGCATAGCTCCTACAATGAGCAGTACTTC.

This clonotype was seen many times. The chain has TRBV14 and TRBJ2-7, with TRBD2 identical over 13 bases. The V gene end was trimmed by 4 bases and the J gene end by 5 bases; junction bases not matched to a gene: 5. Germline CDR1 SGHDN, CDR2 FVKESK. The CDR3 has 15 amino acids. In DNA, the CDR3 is TGTGCCAGCAGCCGCGGACTAGCGGGAGTCGACGAGCAGTACTTC. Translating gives CASSRGLAGVDEQYF.

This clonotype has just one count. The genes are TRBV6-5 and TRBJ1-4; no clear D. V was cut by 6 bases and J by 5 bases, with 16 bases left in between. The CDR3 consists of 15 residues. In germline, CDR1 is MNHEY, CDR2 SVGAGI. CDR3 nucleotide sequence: TGTGCCAGCAGATATCAGCCTTCAGGAAATGAAAAACTGTTTTTT. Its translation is CASRYQPSGNEKLFF.

In DNA form, the CDR3 reads TGTGCCAGCAGTTTTGACGCGGGAGGACGATACAATGGGCAGTACTTC. As protein: CASSFDAGGRYNGQYF. The rearrangement joins TRBV12-3 or TRBV12-4 to TRBJ2-5, with 8 nucleotides matching TRBD2. The trim removed 3 bases at V and 11 bases at J, leaving 17 bases unmatched. This CDR3 region has 16 residues.

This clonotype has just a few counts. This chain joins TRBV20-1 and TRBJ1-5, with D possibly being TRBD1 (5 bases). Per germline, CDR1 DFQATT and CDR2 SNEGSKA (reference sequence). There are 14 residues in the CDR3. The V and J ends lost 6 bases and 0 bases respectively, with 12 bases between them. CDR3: CSASPGNSNQPQHF. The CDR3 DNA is TGCAGTGCATCCCCAGGGAATAGCAATCAGCCCCAGCATTTT.

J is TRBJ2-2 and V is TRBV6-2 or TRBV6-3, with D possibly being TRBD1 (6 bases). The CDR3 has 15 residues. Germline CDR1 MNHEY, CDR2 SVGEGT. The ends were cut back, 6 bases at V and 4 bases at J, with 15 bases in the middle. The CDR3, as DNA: TGTGCCAGCAGATCAACAGGGAAGAGCACCGGGGAGCTGTTTTTT. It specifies CASRSTGKSTGELFF.

The CDR3 DNA reads as TGTGCCAGCAGTCGTCAAAAAAACTCCTACAATGAGCAGTTCTTC. Residues: CASSRQKNSYNEQFF. The genes are TRBV6-5 and TRBJ2-1, with unresolved D. The CDR3 spans 15 residues. The ends were cut back, 5 bases at V and 0 bases at J, with 11 bases in the middle. Germline V gene sequence: CDR1 MNHEY, CDR2 SVGAGI.

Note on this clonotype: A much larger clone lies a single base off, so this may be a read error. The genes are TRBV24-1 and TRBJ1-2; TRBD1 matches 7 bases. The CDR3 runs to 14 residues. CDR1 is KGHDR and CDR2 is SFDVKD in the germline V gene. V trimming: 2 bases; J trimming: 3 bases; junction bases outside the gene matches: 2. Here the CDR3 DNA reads TGTGCCACCAGTGATTCAACAGGGGACTATGGCTACACCTTC. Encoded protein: CATSDSTGDYGYTF.

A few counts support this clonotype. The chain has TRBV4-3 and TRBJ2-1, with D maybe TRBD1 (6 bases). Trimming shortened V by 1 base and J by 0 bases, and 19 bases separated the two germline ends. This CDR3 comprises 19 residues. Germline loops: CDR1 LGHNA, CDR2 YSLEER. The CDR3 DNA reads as TGCGCCAGCAGCCAAGGGCGGACAGCACCCTATAACTCCTACAATGAGCAGTTCTTC. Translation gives CASSQGRTAPYNSYNEQFF.

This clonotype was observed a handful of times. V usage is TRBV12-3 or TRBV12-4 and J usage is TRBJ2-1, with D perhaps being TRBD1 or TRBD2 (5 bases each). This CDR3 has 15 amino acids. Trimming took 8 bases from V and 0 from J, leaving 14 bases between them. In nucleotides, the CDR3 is TGTGCCAGCGTTCTCTCGGGGACCTCCTACAATGAGCAGTTCTTC. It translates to CASVLSGTSYNEQFF.

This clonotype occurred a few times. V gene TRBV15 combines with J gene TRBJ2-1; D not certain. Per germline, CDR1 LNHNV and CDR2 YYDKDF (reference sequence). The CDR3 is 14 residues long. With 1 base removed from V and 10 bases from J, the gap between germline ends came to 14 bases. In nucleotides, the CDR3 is TGTGCCACCAGCAGAGGTGAAAGGCCCCCCGAGCAGTTCTTC. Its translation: CATSRGERPPEQFF.

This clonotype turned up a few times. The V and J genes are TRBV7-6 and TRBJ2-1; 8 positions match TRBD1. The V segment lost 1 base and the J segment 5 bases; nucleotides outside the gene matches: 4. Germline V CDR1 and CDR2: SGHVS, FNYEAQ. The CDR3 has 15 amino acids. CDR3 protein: CASSLGATGDNEQFF. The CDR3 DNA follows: TGTGCCAGCAGCTTAGGGGCGACAGGGGACAATGAGCAGTTCTTC.

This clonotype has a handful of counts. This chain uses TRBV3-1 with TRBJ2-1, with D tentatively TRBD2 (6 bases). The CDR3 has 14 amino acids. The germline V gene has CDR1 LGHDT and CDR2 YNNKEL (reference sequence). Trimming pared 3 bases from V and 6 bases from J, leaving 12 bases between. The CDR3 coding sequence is TGTGCCAGCAGCCACGCGGGGAACTCCAATGAGCAGTTCTTC. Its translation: CASSHAGNSNEQFF.

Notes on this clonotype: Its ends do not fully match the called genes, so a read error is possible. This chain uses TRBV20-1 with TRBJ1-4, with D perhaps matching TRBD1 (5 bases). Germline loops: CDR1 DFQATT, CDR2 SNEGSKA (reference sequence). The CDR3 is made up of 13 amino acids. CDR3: CSARAGHGEKRFF. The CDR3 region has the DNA TGCAGTGCTAGGGCGGGGCACGGTGAAAAACGGTTTTTT.

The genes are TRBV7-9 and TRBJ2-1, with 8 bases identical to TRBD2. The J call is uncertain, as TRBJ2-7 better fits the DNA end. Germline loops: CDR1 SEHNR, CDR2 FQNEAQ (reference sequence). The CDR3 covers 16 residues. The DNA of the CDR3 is TGTGCCAGCACCAGGCGGGAGGTAACCACCTACAATGAGCAGTACTTC. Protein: CASTRREVTTYNEQYF.

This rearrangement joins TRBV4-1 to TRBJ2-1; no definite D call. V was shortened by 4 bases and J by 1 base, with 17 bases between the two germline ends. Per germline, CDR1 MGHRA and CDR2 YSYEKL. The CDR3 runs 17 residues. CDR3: CASSPRTNWASYNEQFF. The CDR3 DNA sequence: TGCGCCAGCAGCCCACGGACGAATTGGGCTTCCTACAATGAGCAGTTCTTC.

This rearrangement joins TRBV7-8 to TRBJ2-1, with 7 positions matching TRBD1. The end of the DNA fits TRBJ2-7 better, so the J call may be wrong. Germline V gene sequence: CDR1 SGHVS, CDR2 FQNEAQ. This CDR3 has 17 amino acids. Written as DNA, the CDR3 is TGTGCCAGCAGCCCACGAGACAGGGCCGTAGCCTACAATGAGCAGTACTTC. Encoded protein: CASSPRDRAVAYNEQYF.

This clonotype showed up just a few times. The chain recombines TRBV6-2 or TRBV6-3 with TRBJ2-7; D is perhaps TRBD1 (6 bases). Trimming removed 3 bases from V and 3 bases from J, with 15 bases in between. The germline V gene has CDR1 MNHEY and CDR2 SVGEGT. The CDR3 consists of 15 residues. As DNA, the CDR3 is TGTGCCAGCAGTTATGGTCGTGGACAGATCTACGAGCAGTACTTC. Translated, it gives CASSYGRGQIYEQYF.

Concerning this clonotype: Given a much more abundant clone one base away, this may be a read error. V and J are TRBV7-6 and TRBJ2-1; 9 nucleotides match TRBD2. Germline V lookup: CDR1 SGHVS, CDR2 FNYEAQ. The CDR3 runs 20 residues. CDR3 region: CASSLGVLAGLYDSYNKQFF. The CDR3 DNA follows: TGTGCCAGCAGCTTAGGGGTGCTAGCGGGGCTCTACGACTCCTACAATAAGCAGTTCTTC.

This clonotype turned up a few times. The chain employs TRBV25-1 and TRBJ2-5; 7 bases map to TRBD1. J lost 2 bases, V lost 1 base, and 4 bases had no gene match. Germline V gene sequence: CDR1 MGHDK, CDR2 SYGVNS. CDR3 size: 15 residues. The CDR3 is CASSELRTGQETQYF. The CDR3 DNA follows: TGTGCCAGCAGTGAATTGAGGACAGGACAAGAGACCCAGTACTTC. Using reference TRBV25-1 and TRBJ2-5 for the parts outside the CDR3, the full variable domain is EADIYQTPRYLVIGTGKKITLECSQTMGHDKMYWYQQDPGMELHLIHYSYGVNSTEKGDLSSESTVSRIRTEHFPLTLESARPSHTSQYLCASSELRTGQETQYFGPGTRLLVL.